The present T cell receptor (beta chain) was sequenced within a study of OX40 agonist ivuxolimab in advanced cancers. Whole-study context: The study treated patients with ivuxolimab, an agonistic anti-OX40 (CD134) antibody. Eligibility admitted prior anti-PD-1, anti-PD-L1 or anti-CTLA-4 therapy; around 41% had some. Study-wide results and caveats: Clonal expansion was among the lowest in partial responders at 0.1-3.0 mg/kg, especially CD8+.

This clone was counted once. Its antigen is unknown. Assay: immunoSEQ multiplex PCR; the TCRdb copy retains only in-frame clones and omits some. The sample records tens of thousands of clones, roughly 89% being singletons. This receptor was taken from an adult with an advanced solid tumor such as melanoma, head and neck, liver or kidney cancer. This specimen was CD4+ or CD8+ T cells sorted from blood, taken in a trial of the OX40 agonist ivuxolimab.

This chain's CDR3 is CASSFRDRRYGYTF. As DNA, the CDR3 is TGTGCCAGCAGTTTCCGGGACAGGCGTTATGGCTACACCTTC. The rearrangement joins TRBV27 to TRBJ1-2, with 8 bases fitting TRBD1. The germline gives CDR1 MNHEY, CDR2 SMNVEV (reference sequence). The CDR3 extends over 14 amino acids. V lost 3 bases to trimming and J lost 5 bases; unmatched junction nucleotides: 5.